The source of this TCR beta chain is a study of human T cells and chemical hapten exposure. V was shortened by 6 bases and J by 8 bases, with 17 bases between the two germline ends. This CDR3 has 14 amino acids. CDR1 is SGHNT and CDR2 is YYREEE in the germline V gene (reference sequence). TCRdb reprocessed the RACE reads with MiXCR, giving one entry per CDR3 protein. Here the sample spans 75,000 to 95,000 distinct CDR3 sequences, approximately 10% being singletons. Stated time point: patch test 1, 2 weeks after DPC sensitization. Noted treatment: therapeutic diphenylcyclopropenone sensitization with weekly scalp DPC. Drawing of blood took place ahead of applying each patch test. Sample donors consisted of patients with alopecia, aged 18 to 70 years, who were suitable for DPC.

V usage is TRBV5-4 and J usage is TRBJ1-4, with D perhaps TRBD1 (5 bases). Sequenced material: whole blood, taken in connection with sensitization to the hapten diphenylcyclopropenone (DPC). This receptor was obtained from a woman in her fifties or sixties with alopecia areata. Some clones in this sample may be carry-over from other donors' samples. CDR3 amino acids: CASKSGLGNEKLFF. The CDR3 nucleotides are TGTGCCAGCAAATCGGGGCTCGGGAACGAAAAACTGTTTTTT.